This T cell receptor beta chain was obtained from a study of PD-L1 blockade in urothelial cancer. At the level of the study: Atezolizumab therapy began for patients around 2014, dosed at 1,200 mg intravenously every 3 weeks.

Time point reported: pretreatment peripheral blood. This table comes from immunoSEQ multiplex PCR, and its TCRdb copy is limited to in-frame clones, with some not included. The data contain roughly 95,000 clones, roughly 87% of them singletons. The germline gives CDR1 SGHRS, CDR2 YFSETQ. The junction had 8 bases not matched to a gene; V was cut back by 4 bases and J by 9 bases. The CDR3 loop spans 14 amino acids. The chain employs TRBV5-1 and TRBJ2-1, with 9 bases fitting TRBD1. The sample here was PBMCs, taken around atezolizumab (anti-PD-L1) treatment. The receptor was isolated from a man aged 55 to 70 with urothelial cancer. The CDR3 DNA reads TGCGCCAGCAGCCCACAGGGGGCGGTGGGTGAGCAGTTCTTC. Protein product: CASSPQGAVGEQFF.